This TCR beta chain derives from a study of OX40 agonist ivuxolimab in advanced cancers. The repertoire was sequenced with immunoSEQ multiplex PCR; TCRdb's copy has only in-frame clones and lacks some. Here the sample spans roughly 100,000 clones, 80% to 90% being singletons. Losses at the gene ends were 10 bases for V and 2 bases for J; bases not matched to a gene: 14. This CDR3 is built from 17 residues. Germline lookup yields CDR1 WSHSY and CDR2 SAAADI. This specimen consisted of CD4+ or CD8+ T cells sorted from blood, obtained in a trial of the OX40 agonist ivuxolimab. The TCR sequence derives from an adult with an advanced solid tumor such as melanoma, head and neck, liver or kidney cancer. The chain joins TRBV10-2 to TRBJ1-4; TRBD1 matches at 9 bases. DNA of the CDR3: TGCGCCACCTTTTCCGGGACAGGGAGGGGGACTAATGAAAAACTGTTTTTT. Protein: CATFSGTGRGTNEKLFF.